This T cell receptor (beta chain) stems from a study of radiotherapy plus CTLA-4 blockade in lung cancer (dated by TCRdb to the late 2010s). The study in broad terms: Objective responses occurred in about 20% of enrolled patients, and around 29% achieved disease control.

The receptor library was made with the immunoSEQ multiplex PCR assay. TCRdb mirrors the immuneACCESS table, restricted to in-frame sequences. Some clones are absent from its copies; in checked studies, under half trace to an unresolved V gene, and the reason for the others is unknown. For this sample there are approximately 110,000 clones; roughly four fifths appear just once. The top ten clonotypes cover about 3.3% of the sample. Overall study outcomes, separate from this receptor: After treatment with radiotherapy and ipilimumab, TCR clones that originated in tumors expanded in peripheral blood. Increased serum interferon-beta after radiation, together with early dynamic changes in blood T cell clones, were reported to be the strongest predictors of response.

V loses 4 bases at its end and J loses 6 bases; junction bases beyond the gene matches: 8. Inclusive of the bounding cysteine and phenylalanine, the CDR3 is 15 residues long. The retained sequence is limited to the CDR3, 45 bases, with the frame set at the first base. The germline V gene sets CDR1 to MDHEN and CDR2 to SYDVKM. With regard to this clone: What this receptor recognizes is not known. Per-base qualities were not stored, and no clone one base away is much larger.

The study evaluated CTLA-4 blockade (ipilimumab) given together with focal radiation therapy in patients who had chemo-refractory metastatic non-small-cell lung cancer. This TCR derives from a human donor with non-small cell lung cancer that progressed on radiotherapy plus ipilimumab. Some clones in this sample may be carry-over from other donors' samples. In this chain, TRBV28 is recombined with TRBJ2-3, and TRBD1 matches 9 of the central bases. The input for sequencing was peripheral blood, taken from a patient treated with radiotherapy plus ipilimumab. The DNA sequence is TGTGCCAGCAGTTCACGGGGACAGGGCGCCGATACGCAGTATTTT. It translates as CASSSRGQGADTQYF.